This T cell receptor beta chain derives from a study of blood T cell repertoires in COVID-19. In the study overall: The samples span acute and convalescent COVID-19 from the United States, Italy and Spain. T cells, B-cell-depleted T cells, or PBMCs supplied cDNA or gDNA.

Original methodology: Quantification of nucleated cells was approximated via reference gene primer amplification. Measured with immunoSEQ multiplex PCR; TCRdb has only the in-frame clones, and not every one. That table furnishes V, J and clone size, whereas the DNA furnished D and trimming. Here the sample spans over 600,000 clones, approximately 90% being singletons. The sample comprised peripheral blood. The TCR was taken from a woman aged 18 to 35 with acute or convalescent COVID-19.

The DNA for the CDR3 is TGTGCCAGTAGGGGGCGGACAGGGGGCCCGCCACCGAACACCGGGGAGCTGTTTTTT. Translated: CASRGRTGGPPPNTGELFF. This chain links TRBV19 with TRBJ2-2; 11 nucleotides match TRBD1. V lost 6 bases to trimming and J lost 0 bases; unmatched junction nucleotides: 12. Germline assignment: CDR1 LNHDA and CDR2 SQIVND (reference sequence). CDR3 length equals 19 residues. Full variable domain (missing parts from reference TRBV19 and TRBJ2-2): DGGITQSPKYLFRKEGQNVTLSCEQNLNHDAMYWYRQDPGQGLRLIYYSQIVNDFQKGDIAEGYSVSREKKESFPLTVTSAQKNPTAFYLCASRGRTGGPPPNTGELFFGEGSRLTVL.